This T cell receptor (beta chain) was sequenced in a study of shared clonotypes between healthy human individuals (dated by TCRdb to the early 2020s). Broadly, across the study: A few men and two women, aged 18 to 49 years, made up the cohort. Leukapheresis yielded between about 0.8 and 8.9 billion PBMCs per donor. Different laboratories and diverse techniques were used to prepare libraries and sequence TCR repertoires, to increase sequencing depth and limit assay-specific biases. Per donor, three plates each were used for CD4 naive and CD4 memory, two for CD8 naive, and one for CD8 memory. To estimate repertoire size and how much clonotypes are shared between individuals, the study performed deep sequencing of blood TCR repertoires from a handful of healthy adults. Overall study results and their limits: Even with the large sequencing depth, rarefaction of the sorted-subset datasets indicated that sequencing was incomplete. Because the study included only a small number of donors, the genetic and exposure-history diversity represented was limited. Only blood was sampled, and tissue TCR repertoires likely differ from those in blood. Pairwise subsampling indicated that sequencing depth was expected to affect the degree of clonotype sharing among donors. Across a handful of donors, about 4.5% of naive CD4, 3% to 4% of naive CD8, about 2% of memory CD4, and about 0.4% of memory CD8 clonotypes were shared. Compared with non-shared clonotypes, the clonotypes found in all four sorted-subset donors had higher generation probabilities. Estimated clonotype richness was generally larger for naive than for memory subsets.

Via the germline V gene, CDR1 is SGHRS and CDR2 YFSETQ. Inclusive of the bounding cysteine and phenylalanine, the CDR3 is 12 residues long. This entry keeps only the CDR3 DNA: 36 bases, framed from base 1. Trimming costs V 2 bases and J 13 bases, and their ends lie 13 bases apart. Using the deep immunoSEQ assay, TCR CDR3 regions were amplified from genomic DNA by multiplex PCR. Extracted genomic DNA from each cell subset was spread evenly across all wells of several immunoSEQ 96-well plates, with each plate serving as a replicate. For sorted subsets, 200 to 250 ng of genomic DNA, equivalent to about 30,000 T cell genomes, went into each replicate PCR. Purified libraries were measured with a Qubit 3.0 fluorometer, size-checked on a Bioanalyzer 2100, and measured again with the KAPA Library Quantification kit. Every immunoSEQ 96-well plate was sequenced on a dedicated single-read 150-cycle Illumina NextSeq 550 flow cell. In the source study's methods: Because only junctional sequences without quality scores were contained in the immunoSEQ output, filtering matching that applied to full-length reads could not be performed. To assign V/J genes and CDR3, sequences were annotated using PyIR, a Python wrapper for IgBLAST v1.9, with IMGT germline references. Reads with weak V/J assignments (E-value above 1e-6), missing CDR3, stop codons, out-of-frame junctions, or ambiguous translated residues were removed. V3J clonotypes were defined by identical inferred V gene, J gene, and CDR3 amino acid sequence. The percentage overlap between two repertoires was calculated by dividing the number of shared unique clonotypes by the size of the smaller repertoire. Richness of each repertoire was evaluated using RTK rarefaction, the Chao1 estimator, and Recon v2.1 estimates of unobserved clonotypes. OLGA was used to compute generation probabilities for all TCRbeta clonotypes that the gDNA method yielded from several donors. In its TCRdb copy, this immuneACCESS table keeps in-frame sequences only and misses some clones. Where compared with another copy, unresolved V genes explain less than half of these, and the others have no known cause. V and J calls and clone size are given by that table; D and trimming were obtained from the DNA. This sample gives roughly 760,000 clones in total; approximately 79% of them show up just once. The ten largest clones represent around 1.6% of the sample.

Details on this clone: Its antigen remains undetermined. No much larger clonotype is one base removed from it; base qualities were not supplied.

Healthy HIV-negative adults with no recently reported acute infections or vaccinations were included as donors. Every donor was a Caucasian adult residing in Nashville, Tennessee, USA. CD4+ T cells were enriched through magnetic negative selection, after which naive cells were positively selected on CD45RA and the remaining negative fraction served as the memory subset. After blood collection by leukapheresis, PBMCs were isolated using Ficoll-Histopaque density gradient centrifugation and then cryopreserved in the vapor phase of liquid nitrogen. Analytical flow cytometry was used to check the purity and quantity of every magnetically sorted T cell population. Genomic DNA was isolated from every sorted fraction and measured by UV absorbance on a Nanodrop 2000c.

The V and J genes are TRBV5-1 and TRBJ2-1; TRBD2 is possibly the D segment (6 matching bases). The sequence derives from a woman in her twenties or thirties in good health. Sequencing was carried out using memory CD4+ T cells sorted from blood. The sample's cell subset or site label, in plain terms: CD45RA-negative fraction. The CDR3 here reads CASSFEASEQFF. The bases read TGCGCCAGCAGCTTTGAGGCTAGCGAACAGTTCTTC.